Listed below are T cell receptor beta chains from one sample, sequenced in a study of cytomegalovirus exposure and HLA in healthy donors. TCRdb's table, derived via immunoSEQ multiplex PCR, lists solely in-frame clones and lacks some. The sample includes hundreds of thousands of clones, just over 70% seen only once; the top ten take under 3%. Material for sequencing was PBMCs. The origin of the receptors is a female donor in good health and CMV-seronegative. Both conserved end residues are part of each CDR3. The order of the fields is clone size, V gene, J gene, D gene, CDR3 protein, CDR3 DNA. The D gene is left open where the match is weak. For some rows the clone size is stated as once, few or many, or as a class when expanded; others skip it.

abundance: -; v_gene: TRBV15; j_gene: TRBJ2-7; d_gene: TRBD2; CDR3aa: CATSFRTSGSYEQYF; CDR3nt: TGTGCCACCAGCTTCCGGACTAGCGGTTCCTACGAGCAGTACTTC
abundance: -; v_gene: TRBV5-6; j_gene: TRBJ2-7; d_gene: -; CDR3aa: CASSFGGGSYEQYF; CDR3nt: TGTGCCAGCAGCTTCGGCGGTGGGTCCTACGAGCAGTACTTC
abundance: -; v_gene: TRBV5-4; j_gene: TRBJ2-5; d_gene: TRBD2; CDR3aa: CASSTLAAQETQYF; CDR3nt: TGTGCCAGCAGCACCCTAGCGGCACAAGAGACCCAGTACTTC
abundance: -; v_gene: TRBV5-1; j_gene: TRBJ2-7; d_gene: -; CDR3aa: CASSLSPGATSYEQYF; CDR3nt: TGCGCCAGCAGCTTGTCCCCAGGGGCCACCTCCTACGAGCAGTACTTC
abundance: -; v_gene: TRBV6-1; j_gene: TRBJ2-1; d_gene: TRBD2; CDR3aa: CASARLADEQFF; CDR3nt: TGTGCCAGCGCCCGGCTAGCGGACGAGCAGTTCTTC
abundance: -; v_gene: TRBV28; j_gene: TRBJ1-1; d_gene: -; CDR3aa: CASSFSRRAFF; CDR3nt: TGTGCCAGCAGTTTTAGCCGTCGGGCTTTCTTT
abundance: -; v_gene: TRBV6-1; j_gene: TRBJ2-7; d_gene: TRBD2; CDR3aa: CASTWTSGSYEQYF; CDR3nt: TGTGCCAGCACCTGGACTAGCGGATCCTACGAGCAGTACTTC
abundance: -; v_gene: TRBV28; j_gene: TRBJ2-7; d_gene: -; CDR3aa: CASSGGIYEQYF; CDR3nt: TGTGCCAGCAGTGGGGGGATCTACGAGCAGTACTTC
abundance: -; v_gene: TRBV6-6; j_gene: TRBJ1-1; d_gene: -; CDR3aa: CASSYSGGNTEAFF; CDR3nt: TGTGCCAGCAGTTACTCGGGGGGGAACACTGAAGCTTTCTTT
abundance: few; v_gene: TRBV11-2; j_gene: TRBJ2-1; d_gene: TRBD1; CDR3aa: CASTQAGQGLNNEQFF; CDR3nt: TGTGCCAGCACGCAAGCAGGACAGGGGCTGAACAATGAGCAGTTCTTC
abundance: once; v_gene: TRBV7-8; j_gene: TRBJ2-7; d_gene: TRBD2; CDR3aa: CASSLARGSNYEQYF; CDR3nt: TGTGCCAGCAGCTTAGCGCGCGGGAGCAACTACGAGCAGTACTTC
abundance: -; v_gene: TRBV11-2; j_gene: TRBJ2-7; d_gene: TRBD1; CDR3aa: CASSLARTGVGYEQYF; CDR3nt: TGTGCCAGCAGCTTAGCGCGGACAGGGGTTGGCTACGAGCAGTACTTC
abundance: few; v_gene: TRBV28; j_gene: TRBJ2-7; d_gene: -; CDR3aa: CASSLDSGQYF; CDR3nt: TGTGCCAGCAGCCTGGATAGCGGGCAGTACTTC
abundance: -; v_gene: TRBV2; j_gene: TRBJ1-1; d_gene: TRBD1; CDR3aa: CASSEGTGVNTEAFF; CDR3nt: TGTGCCAGCAGTGAGGGGACAGGGGTGAACACTGAAGCTTTCTTT
abundance: few; v_gene: TRBV5-1; j_gene: TRBJ2-1; d_gene: TRBD2; CDR3aa: CASSLDWTSGNEQFF; CDR3nt: TGCGCCAGCAGCTTGGATTGGACTAGCGGCAATGAGCAGTTCTTC
abundance: -; v_gene: TRBV7-9; j_gene: TRBJ2-5; d_gene: -; CDR3aa: CASSLYTGTREETQYF; CDR3nt: TGTGCCAGCAGCTTGTACACCGGGACACGAGAAGAGACCCAGTACTTC
abundance: -; v_gene: TRBV7-3; j_gene: TRBJ2-1; d_gene: TRBD2; CDR3aa: CASSPLAVSYNEQFF; CDR3nt: TGTGCCAGCAGCCCTCTAGCGGTCTCCTACAATGAGCAGTTCTTC
abundance: -; v_gene: TRBV4-1; j_gene: TRBJ2-7; d_gene: -; CDR3aa: CASSPLDTTYEQYF; CDR3nt: TGCGCCAGCAGCCCCCTGGACACCACCTACGAGCAGTACTTC
abundance: few; v_gene: TRBV5-1; j_gene: TRBJ2-7; d_gene: -; CDR3aa: CASSVELASYEQYF; CDR3nt: TGCGCCAGCAGCGTGGAACTCGCGTCCTACGAGCAGTACTTC
abundance: -; v_gene: TRBV30; j_gene: TRBJ1-6; d_gene: -; CDR3aa: CAWSVKGQGSPLHF; CDR3nt: TGTGCCTGGAGTGTAAAGGGGCAGGGATCACCCCTCCACTTT
abundance: -; v_gene: TRBV5-1; j_gene: TRBJ1-1; d_gene: -; CDR3aa: CASSLGGDSLNTEAFF; CDR3nt: TGCGCCAGCAGCTTGGGGGGTGACAGTCTGAACACTGAAGCTTTCTTT
abundance: few; v_gene: TRBV5-8; j_gene: TRBJ1-1; d_gene: TRBD1; CDR3aa: CASLWDRGVAEAFF; CDR3nt: TGTGCCAGCCTCTGGGACAGGGGAGTCGCTGAAGCTTTCTTT
abundance: once; v_gene: TRBV27; j_gene: TRBJ2-1; d_gene: TRBD2; CDR3aa: CASSPGLAVHEQFF; CDR3nt: TGTGCCAGCAGTCCGGGACTAGCGGTTCATGAGCAGTTCTTC
abundance: -; v_gene: TRBV7-3; j_gene: TRBJ1-1; d_gene: TRBD1; CDR3aa: CASSPEGASNTEAFF; CDR3nt: TGTGCCAGCAGCCCCGAGGGGGCCTCGAACACTGAAGCTTTCTTT
abundance: -; v_gene: TRBV21-1; j_gene: TRBJ1-4; d_gene: -; CDR3aa: CARPGMSNEKLFF; CDR3nt: TGTGCCAGACCGGGAATGAGTAATGAAAAACTGTTTTTT
abundance: -; v_gene: TRBV7-8; j_gene: TRBJ2-7; d_gene: -; CDR3aa: CASSLGYSREQYF; CDR3nt: TGTGCCAGCAGCTTAGGGTACAGCCGGGAGCAGTACTTC
abundance: -; v_gene: TRBV6-1; j_gene: TRBJ1-1; d_gene: -; CDR3aa: CASRRGSKGTEAFF; CDR3nt: TGTGCCAGCAGGCGAGGGTCCAAAGGCACTGAAGCTTTCTTT
abundance: -; v_gene: TRBV27; j_gene: TRBJ1-6; d_gene: TRBD1; CDR3aa: CASQSGRGYFPLHF; CDR3nt: TGTGCCAGCCAATCGGGCAGGGGGTATTTCCCCCTCCACTTT
abundance: -; v_gene: TRBV5-4; j_gene: TRBJ2-2; d_gene: TRBD2; CDR3aa: CASIRDRREDTGELFF; CDR3nt: TGTGCCAGCATTAGGGACCGGCGGGAGGACACCGGGGAGCTGTTTTTT
abundance: -; v_gene: TRBV5-6; j_gene: TRBJ2-2; d_gene: TRBD1; CDR3aa: CASSLGTGVPNTGELFF; CDR3nt: TGTGCCAGCAGCTTGGGGACAGGGGTACCGAACACCGGGGAGCTGTTTTTT
abundance: -; v_gene: TRBV20-1; j_gene: TRBJ1-1; d_gene: -; CDR3aa: CSASRNTEAFF; CDR3nt: TGCAGTGCTAGCAGGAACACTGAAGCTTTCTTT
abundance: -; v_gene: TRBV30; j_gene: TRBJ2-1; d_gene: TRBD2; CDR3aa: CAWSRSGNGNNEQFF; CDR3nt: TGTGCCTGGAGTCGGAGCGGGAACGGTAACAATGAGCAGTTCTTC
abundance: -; v_gene: TRBV5-1; j_gene: TRBJ1-2; d_gene: TRBD1; CDR3aa: CASSPGGTANYGYTF; CDR3nt: TGCGCCAGCAGCCCGGGGGGGACAGCTAACTATGGCTACACCTTC
abundance: -; v_gene: TRBV4-2; j_gene: TRBJ2-7; d_gene: TRBD2; CDR3aa: CASSQERAGDSYEQYF; CDR3nt: TGTGCCAGCAGCCAAGAACGAGCGGGAGACTCCTACGAGCAGTACTTC
abundance: once; v_gene: TRBV29-1; j_gene: TRBJ1-5; d_gene: -; CDR3aa: CSVGDRGQPQHF; CDR3nt: TGCAGCGTGGGGGACCGGGGGCAGCCCCAGCATTTT
abundance: few; v_gene: TRBV27; j_gene: TRBJ1-1; d_gene: -; CDR3aa: CASSITRHTEAFF; CDR3nt: TGTGCCAGCAGTATCACGAGGCACACTGAAGCTTTCTTT
abundance: -; v_gene: TRBV28; j_gene: TRBJ1-4; d_gene: TRBD1; CDR3aa: CASLRPGQGGEKLFF; CDR3nt: TGTGCCAGCCTCAGACCGGGACAGGGAGGTGAAAAACTGTTTTTT
abundance: -; v_gene: TRBV6-1; j_gene: TRBJ1-1; d_gene: TRBD1; CDR3aa: CASGTGTNTEAFF; CDR3nt: TGTGCCAGCGGGACAGGGACGAACACTGAAGCTTTCTTT
abundance: -; v_gene: TRBV18; j_gene: TRBJ2-7; d_gene: -; CDR3aa: CASSPNLRVSSYEQYF; CDR3nt: TGTGCCAGCTCACCAAACCTGAGGGTGAGCTCCTACGAGCAGTACTTC
abundance: -; v_gene: TRBV28; j_gene: TRBJ2-5; d_gene: -; CDR3aa: CASSEPPEETQYF; CDR3nt: TGTGCCAGCAGCGAGCCACCGGAAGAGACCCAGTACTTC
abundance: -; v_gene: TRBV6-5; j_gene: TRBJ1-5; d_gene: TRBD1; CDR3aa: CASSRGQGNQPQHF; CDR3nt: TGTGCCAGCAGTCGGGGACAGGGCAATCAGCCCCAGCATTTT
abundance: -; v_gene: TRBV11-3; j_gene: TRBJ2-2; d_gene: -; CDR3aa: CASSFVSGELFF; CDR3nt: TGTGCCAGCAGCTTCGTGTCCGGGGAGCTGTTTTTT
abundance: -; v_gene: TRBV6-5; j_gene: TRBJ1-2; d_gene: -; CDR3aa: CASRPTGTLTYGYTF; CDR3nt: TGTGCCAGCAGACCCACAGGGACCCTCACCTATGGCTACACCTTC
abundance: -; v_gene: TRBV19; j_gene: TRBJ2-7; d_gene: -; CDR3aa: CASSISPRTYEQYF; CDR3nt: TGTGCCAGTAGTATTAGCCCCCGGACCTACGAGCAGTACTTC
abundance: -; v_gene: TRBV7-2; j_gene: TRBJ1-1; d_gene: -; CDR3aa: CASSLVPHRARAEAFF; CDR3nt: TGTGCCAGCAGCTTAGTTCCCCACAGGGCCCGCGCTGAAGCTTTCTTT
abundance: few; v_gene: TRBV7-2; j_gene: TRBJ2-3; d_gene: -; CDR3aa: CASPSVTDTQYF; CDR3nt: TGTGCCAGCCCCTCAGTTACGGATACGCAGTATTTT
abundance: few; v_gene: TRBV5-1; j_gene: TRBJ1-2; d_gene: TRBD1; CDR3aa: CASSLGIQGAQGYTF; CDR3nt: TGCGCCAGCAGCCTAGGTATTCAGGGGGCCCAAGGCTACACCTTC
abundance: few; v_gene: TRBV5-4; j_gene: TRBJ2-1; d_gene: TRBD2; CDR3aa: CASSTGLADDEQFF; CDR3nt: TGTGCCAGCAGCACGGGACTAGCGGACGATGAGCAGTTCTTC
abundance: -; v_gene: TRBV4-1; j_gene: TRBJ2-6; d_gene: -; CDR3aa: CASSQGPSLGANVLTF; CDR3nt: TGCGCCAGCAGCCAGGGTCCTAGCCTTGGGGCCAACGTCCTGACTTTC
abundance: -; v_gene: TRBV12-5; j_gene: TRBJ1-1; d_gene: TRBD1; CDR3aa: CASGLAHRGTEAFF; CDR3nt: TGTGCTAGTGGTTTGGCGCACAGGGGAACTGAAGCTTTCTTT
abundance: -; v_gene: TRBV5-1; j_gene: TRBJ2-6; d_gene: TRBD1; CDR3aa: CASSLGTGVFGANVLTF; CDR3nt: TGCGCCAGCAGCTTGGGGACAGGGGTCTTTGGGGCCAACGTCCTGACTTTC
abundance: -; v_gene: TRBV14; j_gene: TRBJ2-1; d_gene: -; CDR3aa: CASSQGVNEQFF; CDR3nt: TGTGCCAGCAGCCAAGGAGTAAATGAGCAGTTCTTC
abundance: few; v_gene: TRBV19; j_gene: TRBJ1-2; d_gene: -; CDR3aa: CASSIKQNSNYGYTF; CDR3nt: TGTGCCAGTAGTATCAAACAGAATTCTAACTATGGCTACACCTTC
abundance: few; v_gene: TRBV5-1; j_gene: TRBJ2-7; d_gene: -; CDR3aa: CASSLGQNYEQYF; CDR3nt: TGCGCCAGCAGTCTCGGACAGAACTACGAGCAGTACTTC
abundance: once; v_gene: TRBV6-5; j_gene: TRBJ1-1; d_gene: -; CDR3aa: CASSYSGVGTEAFF; CDR3nt: TGTGCCAGCAGTTACTCAGGGGTGGGGACTGAAGCTTTCTTT
abundance: -; v_gene: TRBV21-1; j_gene: TRBJ1-2; d_gene: -; CDR3aa: CASSKEGTGGYGYTF; CDR3nt: TGTGCCAGCAGCAAAGAAGGGACAGGGGGCTATGGCTACACCTTC
abundance: -; v_gene: TRBV6-1; j_gene: TRBJ1-5; d_gene: -; CDR3aa: CASSEWVWEDNQPQHF; CDR3nt: TGTGCCAGCAGTGAATGGGTCTGGGAGGACAATCAGCCCCAGCATTTT
abundance: -; v_gene: TRBV11-2; j_gene: TRBJ2-2; d_gene: -; CDR3aa: CASSINTGELFF; CDR3nt: TGTGCCAGCAGCATAAACACCGGGGAGCTGTTTTTT
abundance: once; v_gene: TRBV5-6; j_gene: TRBJ2-1; d_gene: TRBD2; CDR3aa: CASSLGGLAGDNEQFF; CDR3nt: TGTGCCAGCAGCTTGGGGGGACTAGCGGGAGACAATGAGCAGTTCTTC
abundance: -; v_gene: TRBV28; j_gene: TRBJ2-7; d_gene: -; CDR3aa: CASSLPERYPFQQYF; CDR3nt: TGTGCCAGCAGTTTACCGGAGCGCTATCCTTTCCAGCAGTACTTC